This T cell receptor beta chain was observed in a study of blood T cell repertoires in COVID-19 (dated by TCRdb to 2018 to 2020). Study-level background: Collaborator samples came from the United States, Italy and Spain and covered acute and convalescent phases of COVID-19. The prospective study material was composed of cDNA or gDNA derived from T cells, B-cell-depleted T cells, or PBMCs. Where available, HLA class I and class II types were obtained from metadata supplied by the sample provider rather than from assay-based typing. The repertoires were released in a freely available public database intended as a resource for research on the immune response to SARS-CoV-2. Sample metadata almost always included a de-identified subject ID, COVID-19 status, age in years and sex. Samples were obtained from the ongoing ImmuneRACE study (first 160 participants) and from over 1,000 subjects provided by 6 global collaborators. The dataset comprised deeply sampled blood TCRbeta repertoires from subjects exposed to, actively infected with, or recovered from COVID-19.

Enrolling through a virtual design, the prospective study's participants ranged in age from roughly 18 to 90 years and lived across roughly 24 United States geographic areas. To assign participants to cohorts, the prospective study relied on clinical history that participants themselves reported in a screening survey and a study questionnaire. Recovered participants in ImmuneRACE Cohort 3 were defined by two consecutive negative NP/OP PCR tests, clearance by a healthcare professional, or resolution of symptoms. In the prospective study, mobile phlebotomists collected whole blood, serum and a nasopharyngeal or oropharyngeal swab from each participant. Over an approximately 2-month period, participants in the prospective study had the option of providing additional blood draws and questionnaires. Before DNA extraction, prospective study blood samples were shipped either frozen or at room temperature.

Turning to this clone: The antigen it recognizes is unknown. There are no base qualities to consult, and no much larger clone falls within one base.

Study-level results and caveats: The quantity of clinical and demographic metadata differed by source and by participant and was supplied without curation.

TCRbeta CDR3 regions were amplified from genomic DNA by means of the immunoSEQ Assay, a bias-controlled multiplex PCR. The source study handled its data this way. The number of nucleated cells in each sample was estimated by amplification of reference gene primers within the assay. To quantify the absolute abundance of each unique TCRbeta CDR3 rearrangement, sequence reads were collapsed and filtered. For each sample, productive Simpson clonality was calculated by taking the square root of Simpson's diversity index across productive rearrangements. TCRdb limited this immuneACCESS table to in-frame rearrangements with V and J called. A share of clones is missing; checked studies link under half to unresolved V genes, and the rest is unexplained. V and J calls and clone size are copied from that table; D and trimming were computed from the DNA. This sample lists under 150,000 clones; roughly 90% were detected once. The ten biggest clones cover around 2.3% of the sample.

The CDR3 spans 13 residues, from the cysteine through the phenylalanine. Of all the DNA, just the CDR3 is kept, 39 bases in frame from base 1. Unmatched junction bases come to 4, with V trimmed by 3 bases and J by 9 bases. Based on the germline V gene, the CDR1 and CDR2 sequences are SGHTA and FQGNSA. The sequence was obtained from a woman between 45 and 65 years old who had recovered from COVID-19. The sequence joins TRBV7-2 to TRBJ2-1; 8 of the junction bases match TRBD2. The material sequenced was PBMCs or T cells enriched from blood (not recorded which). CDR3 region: CASSLSGGTEQFF. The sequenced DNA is TGTGCCAGCAGCTTGAGCGGGGGTACTGAGCAGTTCTTC.